This T cell receptor (beta chain) is from a study of B cell selection in AIRE deficiency. Overall study results and limits: Shorter CDR3s marked shared Treg sequences, biased toward few non-templated insertions. Patient Tconv and Treg cells showed healthy-like TCRBV usage, CDR3 length, diversity. Only TCRbeta was sequenced; about 33% of shared healthy Treg sequences appeared in Tconv.

Sorting defined conventional CD4 T cells as CD4+CD127+. As handled by the study authors: Conventional T cell pools: 90,000 to 120,000 distinct patient, around 1.5x10^5 donor TCRbeta sequences. Assay: immunoSEQ multiplex PCR; the TCRdb copy retains only in-frame clones and omits some. V and J calls and clone size follow that table, whereas D and trimming were derived from the DNA. This table has about 25,000 clones, around 95% appearing once. V lost 5 bases and J lost 7; bases outside the gene matches: 10. The CDR3 consists of 15 residues. Germline CDR1 is MNHEY and CDR2 is SVGAGI. This clone occurred once. What it binds is not known.

Sequenced sample: CD4+CD127+ conventional T cells sorted from PBMCs. The chain carries TRBV6-5 and TRBJ2-7; 11 bases map to TRBD1. The origin of this receptor is a human donor in good health. The CDR3 DNA reads TGTGCCAGCAGTCGAAGGGACAGGGGGTCCCGGGAGCAGTACTTC. Residues: CASSRRDRGSREQYF.